This T cell receptor (beta chain) was recovered during a study of blood T cell repertoires in COVID-19. Generated by immunoSEQ multiplex PCR, the TCRdb table keeps only in-frame clones and is missing some. This table has almost 500,000 clones, about 85% appearing once. The V end was cut by 5 bases, the J end by 9 bases, with 10 bases between. The CDR3 sequence is 11 residues long. The chain links TRBV12-3 or TRBV12-4 to TRBJ1-1; TRBD1 is a possible D gene (6 bases). The receptor's source is a woman aged 55 to 70 who had recovered from COVID-19. Sequenced sample: PBMCs or T cells enriched from blood (not recorded which). The CDR3 nucleotides are TGTGCCAGCAGTACAGGGCCGAAAGCTTTCTTT. It yields the protein CASSTGPKAFF.